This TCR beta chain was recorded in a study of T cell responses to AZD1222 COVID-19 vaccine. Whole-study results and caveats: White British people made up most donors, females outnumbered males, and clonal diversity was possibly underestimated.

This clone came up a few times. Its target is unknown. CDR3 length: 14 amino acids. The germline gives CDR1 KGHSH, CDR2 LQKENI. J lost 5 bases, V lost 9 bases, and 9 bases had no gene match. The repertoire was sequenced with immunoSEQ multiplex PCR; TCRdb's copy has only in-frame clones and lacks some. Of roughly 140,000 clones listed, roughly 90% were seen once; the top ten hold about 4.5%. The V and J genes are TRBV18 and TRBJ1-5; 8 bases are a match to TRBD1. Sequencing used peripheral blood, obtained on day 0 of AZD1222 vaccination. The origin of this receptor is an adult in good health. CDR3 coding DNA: TGTGCCAGTAACGGACAGGGTGGGTATCAGCCCCAGCATTTT. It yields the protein CASNGQGGYQPQHF. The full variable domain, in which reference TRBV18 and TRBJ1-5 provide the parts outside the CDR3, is NAGVMQNPRHLVRRRGQEARLRCSPMKGHSHVYWYRQLPEEGLKFMVYLQKENIIDESGMPKERFSAEFPKEGPSILRIQQVVRGDSAAYFCASNGQGGYQPQHFGDGTRLSIL.